The 2 T cell receptor beta chains listed next were all sequenced from one sample in a study of T cells in Graves' hyperthyroidism and ophthalmopathy. Amplified regions were TCR beta CDR3 sequences from RNA transcripts. The study used the HTBI primer set for a first-round RT-PCR of the TCR CDR3. Each CDR3 protein gets one entry after TCRdb re-called the multiplex PCR reads with MiXCR. This sample has under 350,000 distinct CDR3 sequences, with about an eighth found just once. Sequenced input: blood. Every receptor here comes from a woman aged 40 to 50 with Graves' hyperthyroidism.

This clonotype was observed many times. V usage is TRBV12-3 or TRBV12-4 and J usage is TRBJ1-1, with D unresolved. Between the trimmed V and J ends, which lost 2 bases and 5 bases, there was a span of 12 bases. The CDR3 spans 14 residues. CDR3 sequence: CASSLRWERTEAFF. CDR3 nucleotides: TGTGCCAGCAGTTTAAGATGGGAGCGAACTGAAGCTTTCTTT.

This clonotype has at least ten counts. The chain links TRBV6-1 to TRBJ1-1; 7 nucleotides line up with TRBD1. Trimming at V came to 4 bases and at J to 4 bases, leaving 6 bases not matched to a gene. Germline V gene sequence: CDR1 MNHNS, CDR2 SASEGT. This CDR3 region has 14 residues. The CDR3 sequence: CASSGQGWGTEAFF. The DNA for the CDR3 is TGTGCCAGCAGTGGACAGGGATGGGGCACTGAAGCTTTCTTT.